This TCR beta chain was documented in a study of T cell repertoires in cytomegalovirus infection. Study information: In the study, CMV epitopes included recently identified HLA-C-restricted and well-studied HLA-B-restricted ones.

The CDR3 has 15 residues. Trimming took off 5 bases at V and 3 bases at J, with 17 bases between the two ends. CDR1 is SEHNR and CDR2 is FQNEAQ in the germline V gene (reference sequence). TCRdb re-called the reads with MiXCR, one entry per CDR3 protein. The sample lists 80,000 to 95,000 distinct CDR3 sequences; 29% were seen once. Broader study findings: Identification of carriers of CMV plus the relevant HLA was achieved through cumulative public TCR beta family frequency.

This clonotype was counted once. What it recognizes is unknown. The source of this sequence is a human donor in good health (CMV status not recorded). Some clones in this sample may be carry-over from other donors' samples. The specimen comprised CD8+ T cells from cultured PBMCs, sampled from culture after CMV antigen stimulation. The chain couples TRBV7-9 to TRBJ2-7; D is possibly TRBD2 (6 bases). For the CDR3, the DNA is TGTGCCAGCAGCAACCGGGACTCGGAGGTCTACGAGCAGTACTTC. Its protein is CASSNRDSEVYEQYF.